The clone carrying this T cell receptor beta chain was seen just once. Germline V gene sequence: CDR1 MNHEY, CDR2 SVGAGI. V shed 4 bases and J 1 base; nucleotides not matched to a gene: 2. CDR3 length: 16 amino acids. This table comes from immunoSEQ multiplex PCR, and its TCRdb copy is limited to in-frame clones, with some not included. This table has 77,000 or so clones, roughly 91% appearing once. These data belong to a study of control samples from healthy donors and cancer patients. The receptor was derived from a man aged 30 to 39 in good health. The chain joins TRBV6-5 to TRBJ2-2, with 11 bases lining up with TRBD2. Sequenced sample: blood. CDR3 coding DNA: TGTGCCAGCAGTTCCGGGACTAGCGGGAACACCGGGGAGCTGTTTTTT. This encodes CASSSGTSGNTGELFF.